This T cell receptor beta chain was identified during a study of blood T cells in healthy people across ages. Primed by a sample-barcoded 5' primer and a J-beta primer mix, a second PCR proceeded for roughly 7 to 11 cycles. Every molecule of cDNA carried a tag from a template-switch adaptor with 12 random nucleotides. TCRdb fed the 5' RACE reads into MiXCR, producing one record per CDR3 protein. Here the sample spans under 2 million distinct CDR3 sequences, 30% to 35% being singletons. Trimming took 1 base from V and 6 from J; bases not matched to a gene: 7. The CDR3 is made up of 16 amino acids. The sequence derives from a woman aged 30 to 39 in good health. Sequences were obtained from blood. The V call is TRBV12-3 or TRBV12-4, the J call TRBJ2-1, with TRBD2 matching 9 bases. CDR3 sequence: CASSLGPSGTINEQFF. The CDR3, as DNA: TGTGCCAGCAGTTTAGGGCCTAGCGGGACGATCAATGAGCAGTTCTTC.